This T cell receptor beta chain is from a study of blood T cell repertoires in COVID-19 (dated by TCRdb to the early 2020s). Regarding the study in general: Samples covering the acute and convalescent phases of COVID-19 were provided by collaborators in the United States, Italy and Spain. The material from the prospective study consisted of cDNA or gDNA derived from T cells, B-cell-depleted T cells, or PBMCs. The dataset comprised deeply sampled blood TCRbeta repertoires from subjects exposed to, actively infected with, or recovered from COVID-19. The repertoires were made available in a free public database intended to serve as a resource for research on the immune response to SARS-CoV-2. Samples were obtained from the ongoing ImmuneRACE study (first 160 participants) and from over 1,000 subjects provided by 6 global collaborators. Nearly every sample came with metadata listing a de-identified subject ID, COVID-19 status, age in years and sex. Where HLA class I and class II types were available, the types were taken from metadata supplied by the sample provider, not from assay-based typing. Overall study outcomes, separate from this receptor: How much clinical and demographic metadata was included differed by source and by participant, and the metadata was provided uncurated.

The immunoSEQ Assay, a bias-controlled multiplex PCR, was used to amplify TCRbeta CDR3 regions from genomic DNA. Turning to the authors' computational methods: Within the assay, amplification of reference gene primers was used to estimate how many nucleated cells each sample contained. Sequence reads were collapsed and filtered to measure the absolute abundance of every unique TCRbeta CDR3 rearrangement. For each sample, productive Simpson clonality was calculated as the square root of Simpson's diversity index across productive rearrangements. The source is immuneACCESS, and TCRdb retained only in-frame sequences with V and J called. Part of the clones is not carried over; for the studies checked, unresolved V genes explain less than half of this, and the remainder is unexplained. Clonal size and the V and J genes are those of that table, whereas D and trimming came from the DNA. This sample gives under 200,000 clones in total; around four fifths of them show up just once. The top ten hold approximately 7.6% of the sample.

In Seattle, one collaborating source enrolled patients while the infection was active and tracked those patients longitudinally over the course of disease. The collaborating institutions used their own protocols to collect whole blood in K2EDTA tubes. Collaborator samples were shipped for TCRbeta analysis as frozen whole blood, isolated PBMCs, or DNA extracted from either sample type. Trimming at the junction amounts to 7 bases on V and 2 bases on J, and the germline ends lie 12 bases apart. Looking up the germline V gene yields CDR1 MNHEY and CDR2 SVGAGI. The CDR3 covers 14 residues, taking in both the cysteine and the phenylalanine. Just CDR3 DNA is preserved here, 42 bases in frame from base 1. With respect to this clone: The antigen this receptor binds is unknown. Base-call qualities are not available, and no considerably larger clone is one nucleotide away.

The sequenced material came from peripheral blood. The chain couples TRBV6-5 to TRBJ1-5; the D gene is unclear. The receptor's source is a woman of 80 years or more with COVID-19, enrolled during active disease. The CDR3 here reads CASKSGRGNQPQHF. The sequenced DNA is TGTGCCAGCAAATCGGGAAGGGGCAATCAGCCCCAGCATTTT.